A single sample gave rise to the 3 T cell receptor beta chains below, sequenced in a study of cytomegalovirus exposure and HLA in healthy donors. A multiplex PCR was run with 60 Vbeta primers and 13 Jbeta primers. Clones were sequenced by immunoSEQ multiplex PCR, and TCRdb holds only the in-frame ones, with some missing. This sample carries more than 150,000 clones, around 84% of them seen once, and the ten largest clones take over 2%. The sample taken for sequencing was PBMCs. The source is a woman aged 50 to 65 in good health and CMV-seropositive.

The V gene is TRBV27, the J gene TRBJ2-2; no clear D. The V gene lost 2 bases and the J gene lost 5 bases, with 18 bases spanning the gap. Germline V gene sequence: CDR1 MNHEY, CDR2 SMNVEV (reference sequence). The CDR3 is made up of 17 amino acids. CDR3 amino acids: CASSLQAYSLGTGELFF. The CDR3 coding sequence is TGTGCCAGCAGTTTACAGGCCTACAGTCTTGGGACCGGGGAGCTGTTTTTT.

The chain carries TRBV7-2 and TRBJ1-1; 9 nucleotides match TRBD1. Trimming at V came to 5 bases and at J to 11 bases, leaving 9 bases not matched to a gene. Germline CDR1 SGHTA, CDR2 FQGNSA. The CDR3 totals 13 residues. CDR3 in DNA: TGTGCCAGCAGCCGGATGACAGGGGGTCGGGCTTTCTTT. Amino acid sequence: CASSRMTGGRAFF.

This clone was found once. The chain recombines TRBV9 with TRBJ2-7; TRBD1 matches at 11 bases. Germline V gives CDR1 SGDLS, CDR2 YYNGEE. This CDR3 has 15 residues. V was clipped by 4 bases and J by 4 bases; unmatched bases: 7. The CDR3 nucleotides are TGTGCCAGCAGCCAGGGAGGGACAGGGGGATACGAGCAGTACTTC. Translated: CASSQGGTGGYEQYF.